This T cell receptor beta chain was identified in a study of cytomegalovirus exposure and HLA in healthy donors. The CDR3 sequence is 14 residues long. Germline-derived CDR1 and CDR2 are MNHNS and SASEGT. Trimming left V 7 bases short and J 3 bases short, with 16 bases between. Using immunoSEQ multiplex PCR, the repertoire was profiled, and TCRdb retains in-frame clones only, with some absent. The data contain approximately 46,000 clones, approximately 90% of them singletons. Notes on the study in general: Some public TCRs appeared in many individuals, while most sequences were rare.

On this clone: Antigen specificity is unknown.

The V call is TRBV6-1, the J call TRBJ2-7; tentatively, D is TRBD1 (7 bases). What was sequenced was PBMCs. The clonotype was recovered from a man younger than 35 in good health and CMV-seronegative. This chain's CDR3 is CASTLRDRDYEQYF. The CDR3 DNA is TGTGCCAGCACCCTGCGGGACAGAGACTACGAGCAGTACTTC.